Following are 18 T cell receptor beta chains from one sample sequenced in a study of blood T cell repertoires in COVID-19. The repertoire was sequenced with immunoSEQ multiplex PCR; TCRdb's copy has only in-frame clones and lacks some. The repertoire holds around 130,000 clones, with 70% to 85% as singletons. Input material: peripheral blood. Every receptor here comes from a woman in her 50s with acute or convalescent COVID-19.

CDR3 loop: CASSVVVVDTGELFF. CDR3 bases: TGTGCCAGCAGCGTAGTGGTGGTAGACACCGGGGAGCTGTTTTTT. The gene calls are TRBV7-8 and TRBJ2-2; no clear D. Per germline, CDR1 SGHVS and CDR2 FQNEAQ. With 5 bases removed from V and 3 bases from J, the gap between germline ends came to 13 bases. The CDR3 is made up of 15 amino acids.

This clone has only one observation. This sequence joins TRBV3-1 (or the pseudogene TRBV3-2) and TRBJ2-1; no firm D call. The V end was cut by 5 bases, the J end by 6 bases, with 11 bases between. CDR3 length: 13 residues. CDR1 is LGHDT and CDR2 is YNNKEL in the germline V gene (reference sequence). This chain's CDR3 is CASSFSWLNEQFF. The CDR3 bases are TGTGCCAGCAGCTTTTCCTGGCTCAATGAGCAGTTCTTC.

There are a few counts of this clone. The rearrangement joins TRBV4-1 to TRBJ1-5, with D perhaps TRBD1 (6 bases). From germline, CDR1 is MGHRA and CDR2 YSYEKL. V lost 4 bases and J lost 3, with 10 bases in between. There are 14 residues in the CDR3. CDR3 amino acids: CASSRNRDNQPQHF. The CDR3 DNA reads TGCGCCAGCAGCCGCAACAGGGACAATCAGCCCCAGCATTTT.

The table lists this clone with many counts. The chain recombines TRBV7-6 with TRBJ1-5; 8 bases align to TRBD1. The trim removed 5 bases at V and 2 bases at J, leaving 5 bases unmatched. CDR1 and CDR2 from the germline V gene are SGHVS and FNYEAQ. The CDR3 is made up of 15 amino acids. The CDR3 DNA reads TGTGCCAGCAGCCCACAGGGGGGCGGCAATCAGCCCCAGCATTTT. It codes for CASSPQGGGNQPQHF.

The genes are TRBV6-5 and TRBJ1-4, with D perhaps matching TRBD1 (5 bases). The V gene lost 6 bases and the J gene lost 2 bases, with 13 bases spanning the gap. The CDR3 is 15 residues long. The germline V gene has CDR1 MNHEY and CDR2 SVGAGI. The CDR3 nucleotides read TGTGCCAGCAGGGGTAGACAGTTCACTAATGAAAAACTGTTTTTT. This translates into CASRGRQFTNEKLFF.

The chain uses TRBV18 and TRBJ1-1, with a weak D call TRBD1 (6 bases). Looked up from germline, CDR1 is KGHSH and CDR2 is LQKENI. The V end was cut by 11 bases, the J end by 0 bases, with 16 bases between. This CDR3 is built from 14 residues. The CDR3 sequence: CAHPEGVMNTEAFF. CDR3 coding DNA: TGTGCCCACCCCGAGGGGGTCATGAACACTGAAGCTTTCTTT.

In its sample, this clone was seen a few times. The junction and the germline gene differ at one end; a read error may be behind it. This chain joins TRBV9 and TRBJ1-6; TRBD1 might be the D (5 bases). CDR3 length: 15 amino acids. Per germline, CDR1 SGDLS and CDR2 YYNGEE. CDR3 in DNA: TGTGCCAGCAGCGTAGATGTAGGGGATAAGTCACCCCTCCACTTT. Translated: CASSVDVGDKSPLHF.

This clone was detected many times. The chain employs TRBV3-1 (or the pseudogene TRBV3-2) and TRBJ1-1; the match to TRBD1 covers 7 bases. The trim removed 0 bases at V and 0 bases at J, leaving 4 bases unmatched. The CDR3 is 16 residues long. Germline loops: CDR1 LGHDT, CDR2 YNNKEL (reference sequence). The CDR3 bases are TGTGCCAGCAGCCAAGATCTAGGGGGCTTGAACACTGAAGCTTTCTTT. Translating it yields CASSQDLGGLNTEAFF.

The gene calls are TRBV12-3 or TRBV12-4 and TRBJ1-1; no clear D. With 2 bases removed from V and 3 bases from J, the gap between germline ends came to 7 bases. This CDR3 comprises 13 residues. CDR3 region: CASSLNSYTEAFF. The CDR3 nucleotides read TGTGCCAGCAGTTTAAACAGCTACACTGAAGCTTTCTTT.

The V and J genes are TRBV7-2 and TRBJ1-2, with D tentatively TRBD1 (5 bases). This CDR3 spans 14 amino acids. With 3 bases removed from V and 4 bases from J, the gap between germline ends came to 12 bases. Germline V gives CDR1 SGHTA, CDR2 FQGNSA. The CDR3 reads CASSLTVISYGYTF. The CDR3 nucleotides read TGTGCCAGCAGCTTGACAGTTATCTCCTATGGCTACACCTTC. The full variable domain, with the rest looked up from reference TRBV7-2 and TRBJ1-2, is GAGVSQSPSNKVTEKGKDVELRCDPISGHTALYWYRQSLGQGLEFLIYFQGNSAPDKSGLPSDRFSAERTGGSVSTLTIQRTQQEDSAVYLCASSLTVISYGYTFGSGTRLTVV.

The chain uses TRBV11-2 and TRBJ1-6; the match to TRBD1 covers 9 bases. Germline lookup yields CDR1 SGHAT and CDR2 FQNNGV. Trimming cost V 1 base and J 10 bases; bases outside gene matches: 11. This CDR3 has 17 residues. CDR3 loop: CASSLVTGQGVYSPLHF. CDR3 sequence (DNA): TGTGCCAGCAGCTTAGTTACGGGACAGGGTGTCTACTCACCCCTCCACTTT. The variable domain in full, completed from reference TRBV11-2 and TRBJ1-6, reads EAGVAQSPRYKIIEKRQSVAFWCNPISGHATLYWYQQILGQGPKLLIQFQNNGVVDDSQLPKDRFSAERLKGVDSTLKIQPAKLEDSAVYLCASSLVTGQGVYSPLHFGNGTRLTVT.

The genes are TRBV10-3 and TRBJ1-2; TRBD1 matches at 10 bases. V lost 6 bases, J lost 8 bases, and 9 bases stayed unmatched. The CDR3 has 14 amino acids. Germline loops: CDR1 ENHRY, CDR2 SYGVKD. DNA for the CDR3: TGTGCCATCAGAGCCTCCGGGACAGGGGCCGGCTACACCTTC. It yields the protein CAIRASGTGAGYTF.

V gene TRBV19 combines with J gene TRBJ1-1, with D unresolved. Germline V CDR1 and CDR2: LNHDA, SQIVND (reference sequence). Trimming pared 4 bases from V and 1 base from J, leaving 7 bases between. The CDR3 length is 13 residues. The chain's CDR3 is CASSTNRNTEAFF. The CDR3 nucleotides read TGTGCCAGTAGTACAAACAGGAACACTGAAGCTTTCTTT. Full variable domain (rest looked up from reference TRBV19 and TRBJ1-1): DGGITQSPKYLFRKEGQNVTLSCEQNLNHDAMYWYRQDPGQGLRLIYYSQIVNDFQKGDIAEGYSVSREKKESFPLTVTSAQKNPTAFYLCASSTNRNTEAFFGQGTRLTVV.

V is TRBV6-1 and J is TRBJ1-2, with 7 bases lining up with TRBD1. Germline-derived CDR1 and CDR2 are MNHNS and SASEGT. The CDR3 runs 14 residues. The V and J ends lost 3 bases and 4 bases, in that order; junction bases with no gene match: 5. CDR3 sequence reads: CASSDDRAGYGYTF. The CDR3 coding sequence is TGTGCCAGCAGTGACGACAGGGCTGGCTATGGCTACACCTTC.

This chain uses TRBV5-1 with TRBJ1-2, with D uncertain. This CDR3 spans 13 amino acids. V lost 2 bases and J 6 bases, leaving 11 bases between the germline ends. Germline values: CDR1 SGHRS, CDR2 YFSETQ. CDR3 DNA sequence: TGCGCCAGCAGCTTCAATAGCATGGATGGCTACACCTTC. It codes for CASSFNSMDGYTF.

The chain recombines TRBV7-2 with TRBJ1-6; D is perhaps TRBD1 (5 bases). V was shortened by 5 bases and J by 11 bases, with 19 bases between the two germline ends. Per germline, CDR1 SGHTA and CDR2 FQGNSA. The CDR3 length is 15 residues. This chain's CDR3 is CASSPVGGARTPLHF. The CDR3 bases are TGTGCCAGCAGCCCCGTGGGAGGGGCGAGGACACCCCTCCACTTT.

The V gene is TRBV2, the J gene TRBJ1-2; 7 bases agree with TRBD1. Germline trimming cut 8 bases from V and 8 bases from J; bases unmatched to any gene: 14. CDR3 length: 14 residues. Germline CDR1 reads SNHLY; CDR2 reads FYNNEI. CDR3: CASLKGGTAYGYTF. Written as DNA, the CDR3 is TGTGCCAGCTTGAAGGGCGGGACAGCCTACGGCTACACCTTC. Using reference TRBV2 and TRBJ1-2 for the parts outside the CDR3, the full variable domain is EPEVTQTPSHQVTQMGQEVILRCVPISNHLYFYWYRQILGQKVEFLVSFYNNEISEKSEIFDDQFSVERPDGSNFTLKIRSTKLEDSAMYFCASLKGGTAYGYTFGSGTRLTVV.

The rearrangement links TRBV2 to TRBJ2-4; 7 bases fit TRBD1. Germline V lookup: CDR1 SNHLY, CDR2 FYNNEI. The CDR3 totals 18 residues. V was clipped by 7 bases and J by 0 bases; unmatched bases: 15. The CDR3 loop reads CASTRDSDASTAKNIQYF. The DNA for the CDR3 is TGTGCCAGCACCCGGGACAGCGACGCTTCGACAGCCAAAAACATTCAGTACTTC.